This T cell receptor beta chain stems from a study of cytomegalovirus exposure and HLA in healthy donors (dated by TCRdb to about 2017). For the study in its entirety: In an earlier analysis of roughly 500 of the donors, 276 Gb of sequence data and 100 million or so unique TCR beta sequences from 180 million or so T cells were reported. Around 300 gigabases of sequencing data and tens of millions of unique TCR sequences were included in an early release covering 500 to 750 HLA-typed donors. The genetic ancestry cluster associated with self-reported Caucasian donors included roughly 84% of the approximately 400 genotyped donors. The study was designed to test whether signatures of past pathogen exposure could be identified by cataloging public T cell receptors. Using immunosequencing, the study profiled T cell repertoires from 640 or so subjects and related those repertoires to cytomegalovirus serostatus. In addition to the first cohort of 666 subjects, a separate validation cohort of 120 different subjects was used. To predict cytomegalovirus infection status, the study brought together high-throughput TCR immunosequencing, statistical association of individual TCRs with disease status, and machine learning. To study patterns of TCR occurrence, a later analysis re-analyzed previously published TCR beta repertoires from 550 to 800 donors and added high-resolution HLA genotyping. In the later analysis, no new phenotypic data were used to find candidate immune exposures; instead, reliance was placed on TCR beta sequences and their occurrence across donors. In an earlier analysis of roughly 540 of the donors, high-throughput TCR beta sequencing was used to judge whether each TCR beta V gene segment behaved as functional or pseudogenic. Alongside the repertoire data, information on donor age, sex, ethnicity and CMV serostatus was compiled. A later genetic analysis used genome-wide SNP genotypes for about three fifths of the 666 donors, treating that subset as a discovery cohort. Every repertoire in the discovery cohort had been generated on one and the same sequencing platform. Class I and class II HLA loci were covered by the typing at four-digit resolution. Typing coverage varied by locus: about 620-640 donors for A, B, C, DRB1 and DQB1; some 520 for DQA1; about 590 for DPA1; 450 to 480 for DPB1. Roughly five DR-DQ haplotypes were handled as single units for association and clustering, since linkage in the cohort was strong. Among about 400 genotyped donors of the cohort, an average of approximately 220,000 unique TCR beta nucleotide sequences was sequenced per donor, of which 15% to 20% were non-productive.

General findings and caveats noted by the study authors: In a later analysis, some 18,000 TCR beta sequences were associated with specific HLA alleles at a false discovery rate of 0.05. According to the authors, the approach could potentially be generalized to other disease states and immunological phenotypes. The study listed approximately 150 TCR beta chains as associated with cytomegalovirus. In a later analysis, the rate of TCR association differed among HLA loci, with DRB1 alleles having the most associated TCRs and HLA-C alleles having the fewest. A later analysis reported that several top co-occurrence clusters appeared linked to parvovirus B19, influenza, CMV and Epstein-Barr virus. In a later analysis, HLA-associated TCR beta chains showed more clonal expansion and lower generation probabilities than non-associated chains that were equally common. Because counts were too low, seventeen rarely observed V segments, including chromosome 9 orphons, were excluded from the earlier analysis of roughly 580 of the donors. In a later analysis, most CMV-associated TCR beta chains were found to appear HLA-restricted, with HLA associations seemingly driven largely by CMV exposure. An earlier analysis of approximately 530 of the donors showed that most TCR beta V segments appeared in productive rearrangements either about 87% or about 30% of the time, which broadly matched IMGT annotations. While some public TCRs were present in many individuals, most TCR sequences turned up only very rarely across donors. The 87-base-pair reads could not distinguish some IMGT-functional V segments, including TRBV6-2 and TRBV6-3, so those segments were excluded. When HLA alleles, especially DR and DQ, strongly co-occurred, TCR associations were difficult to assign to individual alleles. A further reported finding was that TCR beta sequences accurately predicted the HLA-A and HLA-B alleles for most subjects in the first cohort. In a later genetic analysis, fewer N-insertions in productive TCRs were reported among donors in an Asian-associated ancestry cluster than the approximately 670-donor mean. The classifier was reported to diagnose cytomegalovirus status with high specificity and sensitivity in both the original cohort and the validation cohort. A cluster of highly shared sequence variants was judged likely to be a technical artifact of the sequencing pipeline. Only TCR beta chains were sequenced in this cohort, and the absence of alpha or paired-chain data limited detectable features. A few of the identified cytomegalovirus-associated TCR beta chains were confirmed in vitro to be specific for cytomegalovirus antigens. V-gene and J-gene trimming of TCR beta chains was associated with a missense DCLRE1C variant in a later genetic analysis, and the association was replicated in an independent cohort. Linkage disequilibrium might explain the correlated functional status among segregating V segments, but an unknown experimental factor could not be ruled out. The only immune exposure information available for the cohort was CMV serostatus. Because some donors lacked HLA typing at each locus, the association tests relied only on the typed subset. Sequencing depth was assumed to be roughly uniform across donors in the presence/absence analyses, though that assumption may not hold.

The library relied on the immunoSEQ multiplex PCR assay. A mixture of 60 forward primers for TCR Vbeta segments and 13 reverse primers for TCR Jbeta segments was used in the multiplex PCR. A multiplex PCR assay on genomic DNA amplified the CDR3 region of rearranged TCR beta genes. Amplified TCR beta libraries were sequenced as 87-base-pair reads on the Illumina HiSeq System. In the source study's methods: In a later analysis, 77 million or so unique TCR beta chains were counted across the 500 to 850 repertoires, and roughly 9.9 million of these chains were shared by at least two donors. A nearest-neighbor algorithm error-corrected the raw reads and collapsed the reads into unique sequences, merging closely related sequences to remove PCR and sequencing errors. To assign V, D and J gene segments, CDR3 sequences were aligned to IMGT reference sequences. Each retained sequence needed at least a six-nucleotide match to both a V gene segment and a J gene segment. Rearrangements were classified as productive when the CDR3 lacked stop codons and remained in frame with V and J, and all other rearrangements were classified as non-productive. Following IMGT convention, CDR3 was defined as the stretch from the second conserved V-encoded cysteine to the conserved J-encoded phenylalanine. The earlier analysis of some 550 of the donors excluded any sequence lacking an unambiguous match to a single V gene segment. In an earlier analysis of a few hundred of the donors, V segments were called functional above 56.7% productive rearrangements and were called segregating when the between-donor standard deviation exceeded 5%. To diagnose cytomegalovirus status from the catalog of TCR beta chain sequences, a statistical classification framework was built. V and J gene assignment, in a later analysis, came from comparing TCR nucleotide sequences with IMGT/GENE-DB human TR gene sequences. In a later analysis, CDR3 sequences and most-parsimonious VDJ recombination scenarios were assigned using the TCRdist pipeline. In a later analysis, each TCR beta chain was defined by its CDR3 amino acid sequence together with its V-gene family, and reads lacking a unique V-gene family were excluded. In a later analysis, 500 to 700 highly shared, low-generation-probability nucleotide sequences were removed to address suspected cross-contamination and a sequencing artifact. In a later analysis, a clonal expansion index for each public chain was calculated from normalized within-repertoire ranks of inferred template counts. In a later analysis, generation probabilities were computed with a VDJ recombination model fitted to out-of-frame rearrangements, and the resulting probabilities were checked against IGoR. A later analysis scored TCR-TCR, TCR-HLA and TCR-CMV co-occurrence with hypergeometric tests, applying a repertoire-size bias correction to TCR pairs. False discovery rates were estimated in a later analysis by permuting HLA or CMV assignments 20 times. In a later analysis, co-occurring TCRs were grouped with DBSCAN, and TCRdist sequence similarity was added when clustering was performed within HLA-allele-positive subsets. For co-occurrence clustering, repertoires with fewer than 30,000 or more than 120,000 public chains were excluded, along with 4 to 6 repertoires with anomalous nucleotide sharing. Sourced from immuneACCESS, this table was stored by TCRdb with only in-frame sequences that have V and J called. A share of the clones is absent; for the studies checked, an unresolved V gene accounts for under half, and the remainder has no known explanation. V, J and clone size are taken as reported in that table, and D and trimming were inferred from the DNA itself. This sample comprises a few hundred thousand clones, about nine tenths of them detected only once. The ten largest clones add up to less than 2% of the sample.

V is cut by 0 bases and J by 1 base, and the space between the germline ends is 3 bases. The germline V gene specifies LGHNA as CDR1 and YNFKEQ as CDR2. From cysteine to phenylalanine, the CDR3 is 13 amino acids long. The kept DNA is CDR3 alone, 39 bases in frame from the first base. The cohort consisted of 666 healthy bone marrow donors. Cohort members were all nominally healthy when sampled, although unrecorded immune exposures were likely present. The donor tested CMV seronegative and was one of the 352 seronegative cohort members. A peripheral blood sample was collected from each donor, and TCR beta sequencing was performed on peripheral blood mononuclear cells. Genomic DNA extraction from the blood cell samples was performed with the Qiagen DNeasy Blood Extraction Kit. As for this clone: Its antigen remains unidentified. Nothing much larger sits one base from this clone, and base qualities are not available.

The sequenced sample consisted of PBMCs. The TCR comes from a girl aged 2 to 10 in good health and CMV-seronegative. This chain joins TRBV4-2 to TRBJ1-1, with the D gene not clear enough to name. Here is the DNA: TGTGCCAGCAGCCAAGACAGGAACACTGAAGCTTTCTTT. This gives the protein CASSQDRNTEAFF.